One and the same sample provided the 17 T cell receptor beta chains below, sequenced in a study of T cells in Graves' hyperthyroidism and ophthalmopathy (dated by TCRdb to the late 2010s). Preparation of the library involved multiplex PCR. Sequencing took place on an Illumina HiSeq 2000. TCR beta CDR3 regions were amplified from RNA transcripts. A first-round RT-PCR of the TCR CDR3 used the HTBI primer set with the Qiagen OneStep RT-PCR kit. The public sequencing data were trimmed at Q25 with fastp and processed into clonotypes with MiXCR by TCRdb, which kept only in-frame beta chains. Rows are combined by CDR3 protein, so each entry shows the most common genes and DNA. This sample comprises 450,000 to 700,000 distinct CDR3 sequences, 46% of them detected only once. Clones ranked in the top ten supply roughly 19% of the sample. The sample comprised peripheral blood or thyroid tissue (not recorded which). All receptors derive from an adult woman with Graves' disease, either hyperthyroidism or ophthalmopathy (not recorded which).

The chain combines TRBV10-3 with TRBJ2-6; 7 bases are shared with TRBD1. V shed 11 bases, J shed 0 bases, and the junction held 19 bases outside the gene matches. Germline values: CDR1 ENHRY, CDR2 SYGVKD. This CDR3 is 19 amino acids long. CDR3: CAVSRTGTDARSGANVLTF. CDR3 nucleotides: TGTGCCGTTTCCCGTACCGGGACAGATGCACGCTCTGGGGCCAACGTCCTGACTTTC.

The chain is built from TRBV2 and TRBJ2-7, with a possible D match to TRBD1 (6 bases). Germline V CDR1 and CDR2: SNHLY, FYNNEI. CDR3 length: 15 residues. The V gene lost 6 bases and the J gene lost 7 bases, with 22 bases spanning the gap. In nucleotides, the CDR3 is TGTGCCAGCAGCCTTGCCCCCGGACAGTTGAGGGAGCAGTACTTC. This sequence encodes CASSLAPGQLREQYF.

Here the CDR3 reads CASSLVGQLETQYF. DNA of the CDR3: TGTGCCAGCAGCTTAGTGGGTCAATTGGAGACCCAGTACTTC. This chain connects TRBV7-2 to TRBJ2-5; D gene unclear. V was pared by 1 base and J by 5 bases, with 11 bases between. This CDR3 has 14 residues. CDR1 SGHTA and CDR2 FQGNSA come from the germline V gene.

This clonotype was counted a few times. The chain combines TRBV5-6 with TRBJ2-5; TRBD2 is a possible D gene (5 bases). CDR3 length: 16 amino acids. Germline V gene sequence: CDR1 SGHDT, CDR2 YYEEEE. V was trimmed by 0 bases and J by 5 bases, leaving 17 bases between them. The CDR3 DNA sequence: TGTGCCAGCAGCTTGGGGATTGGGCTAGCCGGTGAGACCCAGTACTTC. Protein product: CASSLGIGLAGETQYF. Using reference TRBV5-6 and TRBJ2-5 for the parts outside the CDR3, the full variable domain is DAGVTQSPTHLIKTRGQQVTLRCSPKSGHDTVSWYQQALGQGPQFIFQYYEEEERQRGNFPDRFSGHQFPNYSSELNVNALLLGDSALYLCASSLGIGLAGETQYFGPGTRLLVL.

The table lists this clonotype with a count of one. The chain recombines TRBV29-1 with TRBJ2-5; D is unresolved. The CDR3 extends over 11 amino acids. V dropped 8 bases and J dropped 0 bases, with 7 bases sitting between them. Germline CDR1 is SQVTM and CDR2 is ANQGSEA. The CDR3 sequence is CSSLYQETQYF. The CDR3 nucleotides read TGCAGCAGTCTCTACCAAGAGACCCAGTACTTC.

Ten or more counts support this clonotype. The chain links TRBV2 to TRBJ1-5; maybe TRBD1 (5 bases). The CDR3 consists of 16 residues. Per the germline V gene, CDR1 is SNHLY and CDR2 is FYNNEI. V shed 5 bases and J shed 5 bases, with 19 bases lying between them. CDR3 protein: CASSSPWGGGDQPQHF. In DNA form, the CDR3 reads TGTGCCAGCAGTTCCCCCTGGGGGGGTGGGGATCAGCCCCAGCATTTT.

The rearrangement links TRBV20-1 to TRBJ1-6; D gene uncertain. Trimming removed 3 bases at V and 0 bases at J, with 6 bases between. CDR3 length equals 14 residues. Per germline, CDR1 DFQATT and CDR2 SNEGSKA (reference sequence). The CDR3 DNA sequence: TGCAGTGCTAGGGAAAACTCCTATAATTCACCCCTCCACTTT. This translates into CSARENSYNSPLHF.

This clonotype occurred many times. The gene calls are TRBV5-1 and TRBJ2-7; tentatively, D is TRBD1 (6 bases). V was clipped by 3 bases and J by 4 bases, with 11 bases between them. The CDR3 totals 13 residues. Per the germline V gene, CDR1 is SGHRS and CDR2 is YFSETQ. DNA for the CDR3: TGCGCCAGCAGCTCTAATCAGGGGTACGAGCAGTACTTC. This codes for CASSSNQGYEQYF. Full variable domain (remainder filled in from reference TRBV5-1 and TRBJ2-7): KAGVTQTPRYLIKTRGQQVTLSCSPISGHRSVSWYQQTPGQGLQFLFEYFSETQRNKGNFPGRFSGRQFSNSRSEMNVSTLELGDSALYLCASSSNQGYEQYFGPGTRLTVT.

J is TRBJ1-5 and V is TRBV10-3; D not resolved. The CDR3 runs to 10 residues. V gave up 11 bases and J gave up 8 bases, with 10 bases separating them. Germline CDR1 and CDR2: ENHRY and SYGVKD. CDR3 coding DNA: TGTGCCGCCAACCAGGAGCCCCAGCATTTT. Its protein product is CAANQEPQHF.

The V and J genes are TRBV29-1 and TRBJ1-2; D uncertain. V lost 3 bases and J 5 bases, leaving 10 bases between the germline ends. This CDR3 region has 12 residues. The germline V gene encodes CDR1 SQVTM and CDR2 ANQGSEA. The CDR3 is CSVERPPYGYTF. DNA for the CDR3: TGCAGCGTTGAGCGACCGCCATATGGCTACACCTTC.

The rearrangement uses TRBV10-3 and TRBJ2-5; TRBD1 agrees at 7 bases. V lost 4 bases to trimming and J lost 9 bases; unmatched junction nucleotides: 14. CDR3 length equals 15 residues. Germline-derived CDR1 and CDR2 are ENHRY and SYGVKD. The CDR3 nucleotides read TGTGCCATCAGTGGGGAACAGGGGTCGTCTCAGCCCCAGTACTTC. It translates to CAISGEQGSSQPQYF.

This clonotype was detected only a few times. Because the CDR3 is missing its conserved closing phenylalanine or tryptophan, this is likely a read error. No DNA is shown, since the ends of the CDR3 on it are uncertain; the CDR3 is the one TCRdb lists. The V and J genes are TRBV5-1 and TRBJ1-5. Germline V gives CDR1 SGHRS, CDR2 YFSETQ. Termini included, the CDR3 measures 8 amino acids. The CDR3 reads CASSLVWR.

The chain uses TRBV14 and TRBJ1-5; tentative D call: TRBD1 (5 bases). V gave up 3 bases and J gave up 2 bases, with 14 bases separating them. CDR1 SGHDN and CDR2 FVKESK come from the germline V gene. CDR3 length: 16 residues. In DNA, the CDR3 is TGTGCCAGCAGCCATTATGGGACTTGGGGCAATCAGCCCCAGCATTTT. It is translated as CASSHYGTWGNQPQHF.

The chain has TRBV9 and TRBJ2-5, with D perhaps matching TRBD1 or TRBD2 (5 bases each). The CDR3 loop spans 16 amino acids. The ends were cut back, 4 bases at V and 4 bases at J, with 20 bases in the middle. Germline assignment: CDR1 SGDLS and CDR2 YYNGEE. CDR3: CASSLALGASRETQYF. The CDR3 region has the DNA TGTGCCAGCAGCTTAGCGCTCGGGGCTAGCCGAGAGACCCAGTACTTC.

This clonotype was recorded many times. This sequence joins TRBV15 and TRBJ2-7; D unresolved. Germline assignment: CDR1 LNHNV and CDR2 YYDKDF (reference sequence). Deletions cut 0 bases from V and 0 bases from J, with 12 bases between. The CDR3 spans 16 residues. The DNA of the CDR3 is TGTGCCACCAGCAGAGAAGGCAGAGCGAGCTCCTACGAGCAGTACTTC. It codes for CATSREGRASSYEQYF.

The CDR3 region has the DNA TGTGCCAGCAGCCGGGACAACGTCCTGACTTTC. It translates to CASSRDNVLTF. This sequence joins TRBV7-2 and TRBJ2-6, with D maybe TRBD2 (5 bases). Germline assignment: CDR1 SGHTA and CDR2 FQGNSA. Trimming shortened V by 5 bases and J by 9 bases, and 5 bases separated the two germline ends. The CDR3 runs 11 residues.

This clonotype was seen repeatedly, ten times or more. The chain links TRBV9 to TRBJ1-1; D remains unclear. Germline CDR1 reads SGDLS; CDR2 reads YYNGEE. The CDR3 is 15 residues long. V lost 0 bases and J 4 bases, leaving 13 bases between the germline ends. DNA of the CDR3: TGTGCCAGCAGCGTAGGGGCAGCCCTCTCCACTGAAGCTTTCTTT. It yields the protein CASSVGAALSTEAFF.